Below are 27 T cell receptor beta chains sequenced from a single sample in a study of blood T cell repertoires in COVID-19. Sequenced by immunoSEQ multiplex PCR; TCRdb stores in-frame clones only, minus some. The sample yields 75,000 to 100,000 clones, about 88% seen once. Sequencing was performed on peripheral blood. The receptors were sampled from a woman older than 75 with acute or convalescent COVID-19.

The V gene is TRBV4-2, the J gene TRBJ2-1; 7 bases agree with TRBD2. V lost 2 bases and J lost 14; bases outside the gene matches: 9. CDR1 and CDR2 (germline): LGHNA, YNFKEQ. The CDR3 length is 13 residues. CDR3 in DNA: TGTGCCAGCAGCCAATACCTGCGGGAGATGGAGTTCTTC. Its protein is CASSQYLREMEFF.

The rearrangement joins TRBV5-4 to TRBJ2-1, with 10 nucleotides matching TRBD1. Germline V gene data show CDR1 as SGHNT and CDR2 as YYREEE (reference sequence). Losses at the gene ends were 3 bases for V and 5 bases for J; bases not matched to a gene: 5. CDR3 length equals 15 residues. CDR3 amino acids: CASSYSGTGDNEQFF. The CDR3 DNA reads as TGTGCCAGCAGCTACTCCGGGACAGGGGACAATGAGCAGTTCTTC.

The chain recombines TRBV12-3 or TRBV12-4 with TRBJ1-1, with TRBD1 matching 7 bases. V shed 7 bases and J 11 bases; nucleotides not matched to a gene: 13. CDR3 length: 13 amino acids. CDR3 nucleotide sequence: TGTGCCAGCACTCCTGAGGGGGCTCCGGTGGCTTTCTTT. Its translation: CASTPEGAPVAFF.

In DNA, the CDR3 is TGTGCCAGCAGCTTAATGCACAGTTTGAACACTGAAGCTTTCTTT. It is translated as CASSLMHSLNTEAFF. The rearrangement links TRBV7-8 to TRBJ1-1, with unresolved D. There are 15 residues in the CDR3. The V and J ends lost 2 bases and 0 bases respectively, with 10 bases between them. Germline assignment: CDR1 SGHVS and CDR2 FQNEAQ.

The chain links TRBV19 to TRBJ1-1; tentative D call: TRBD1 (6 bases). This CDR3 is 12 amino acids long. Trimming removed 5 bases at V and 5 bases at J, with 9 bases between. Germline V gene lookup returns CDR1 LNHDA and CDR2 SQIVND (reference sequence). The CDR3, as DNA: TGTGCCAGTAGTGACAGGCGGACTGAAGCTTTCTTT. Translation: CASSDRRTEAFF.

J is TRBJ1-6 and V is TRBV18; 11 bases line up with TRBD1. The CDR3 has 14 amino acids. The junction had 0 bases not matched to a gene; V was cut back by 2 bases and J by 9 bases. Looked up from germline, CDR1 is KGHSH and CDR2 is LQKENI. CDR3 region: CASSPGTGGSPLHF. CDR3 coding DNA: TGTGCCAGCTCACCAGGGACAGGGGGTTCACCCCTCCACTTT.

A few counts support this clone. This chain links TRBV19 with TRBJ1-6, with 7 bases lining up with TRBD1. Trimming took 6 bases from V and 5 from J; bases not matched to a gene: 7. Germline-derived CDR1 and CDR2 are LNHDA and SQIVND (reference sequence). The CDR3 extends over 15 amino acids. In DNA, the CDR3 is TGTGCCAGTAGCGGTGAAGGGGGCGATAATTCACCCCTCCACTTT. Its protein product is CASSGEGGDNSPLHF.

J is TRBJ2-7 and V is TRBV5-1; D gene unclear. The V gene lost 0 bases and the J gene lost 4 bases, with 14 bases spanning the gap. The CDR3 sequence is 15 residues long. Germline CDR1 and CDR2: SGHRS and YFSETQ. In DNA, the CDR3 is TGCGCCAGCAGCTTGGGCTCGATCGGTGCTTACGAGCAGTACTTC. This gives the protein CASSLGSIGAYEQYF.

V usage is TRBV2 and J usage is TRBJ2-7; 7 nucleotides agree with TRBD2. Trimming took 6 bases from V and 0 from J; bases not matched to a gene: 5. The CDR3 runs to 14 residues. CDR1 and CDR2 (germline): SNHLY, FYNNEI. The CDR3 reads CASRAGTNSYEQYF. CDR3 nucleotides: TGTGCCAGCAGGGCCGGGACTAACTCCTACGAGCAGTACTTC.

The chain has TRBV7-9 and TRBJ2-2, with D maybe TRBD2 (6 bases). Per the germline V gene, CDR1 is SEHNR and CDR2 is FQNEAQ (reference sequence). V dropped 3 bases and J dropped 5 bases, with 13 bases sitting between them. The CDR3 spans 15 residues. CDR3 bases: TGTGCCAGCAGCTTTCATATTGGGGGGACCGGGGAGCTGTTTTTT. Protein product: CASSFHIGGTGELFF.

This rearrangement joins TRBV7-8 to TRBJ1-5; D gene ambiguous. Germline CDR1 and CDR2: SGHVS and FQNEAQ. This CDR3 is built from 14 residues. The ends were cut back, 2 bases at V and 8 bases at J, with 13 bases in the middle. This CDR3 is CASSLQESREPQHF. CDR3 in DNA: TGTGCCAGCAGCTTACAGGAATCGAGGGAGCCCCAGCATTTT.

This chain connects TRBV13 to TRBJ1-3; D unclear. The CDR3 totals 15 residues. Trimming removed 5 bases from V and 0 bases from J, with 11 bases in between. Looked up from germline, CDR1 is PRHDT and CDR2 is FYEKMQ (reference sequence). CDR3 nucleotide sequence: TGTGCCAGCAGCCGCGGTGCGAGCTCTGGAAACACCATATATTTT. The encoded protein is CASSRGASSGNTIYF.

This clone has only one observation. The chain couples TRBV5-4 to TRBJ1-6; 7 bases fit TRBD1. Germline CDR1 is SGHNT and CDR2 is YYREEE (reference sequence). Losses at the gene ends were 2 bases for V and 6 bases for J; bases not matched to a gene: 2. The length of the CDR3 is 14 residues. The CDR3 DNA sequence: TGTGCCAGCAGCTTCCAGGGGGTTAATTCACCCCTCCACTTT. This sequence encodes CASSFQGVNSPLHF.

The genes are TRBV5-5 and TRBJ1-2, with D hard to call. This CDR3 region has 15 residues. V gave up 4 bases and J gave up 0 bases, with 13 bases separating them. Germline V gene data show CDR1 as SGHKS and CDR2 as YYEKEE (reference sequence). The CDR3 is CASSPGPNSNYGYTF. CDR3 nucleotides: TGTGCCAGCAGCCCTGGGCCAAATTCTAACTATGGCTACACCTTC.

In DNA form, the CDR3 reads TGTGCCACCAAGCGTGGAGGTGGGGTCGCTGGCTACACCTTC. It encodes CATKRGGGVAGYTF. V gene TRBV5-4 combines with J gene TRBJ1-2; no definite D call. CDR3 length equals 14 residues. V lost 9 bases and J lost 7, with 22 bases in between. Looked up from germline, CDR1 is SGHNT and CDR2 is YYREEE (reference sequence). The variable domain in full, with the rest retrieved from reference TRBV5-4 and TRBJ1-2, is ETGVTQSPTHLIKTRGQQVTLRCSSQSGHNTVSWYQQALGQGPQFIFQYYREEENGRGNFPPRFSGLQFPNYSSELNVNALELDDSALYLCATKRGGGVAGYTFGSGTRLTVV.

This chain links TRBV10-1 with TRBJ1-1, with 8 bases aligning to TRBD1. The length of the CDR3 is 15 residues. Germline V gene lookup returns CDR1 WNHNN and CDR2 SYGVQD (reference sequence). V lost 6 bases and J lost 1; bases outside the gene matches: 7. CDR3 coding DNA: TGCGCCAGCAGCCTCGGACAGGGCCCGAACACTGAAGCTTTCTTT. Translated, it gives CASSLGQGPNTEAFF.

The CDR3, as DNA: TGTGCCAGCAGCCGGGGTGACCTCGACAGGGACGGCTACACCTTC. This sequence encodes CASSRGDLDRDGYTF. The rearrangement joins TRBV3-1 (or the pseudogene TRBV3-2) to TRBJ1-2; 7 bases align to TRBD1. This CDR3 comprises 15 residues. Trimming at V came to 4 bases and at J to 8 bases, leaving 13 bases not matched to a gene. The germline gives CDR1 LGHDT, CDR2 YNNKEL (reference sequence).

CDR3 nucleotides: TGCGCCAGCAGCTTGGAACTACATTCCTACAATGAGCAGTTCTTC. This gives the protein CASSLELHSYNEQFF. The chain carries TRBV5-1 and TRBJ2-1, with D unresolved. In germline, CDR1 is SGHRS, CDR2 YFSETQ. The CDR3 contains 15 residues. V lost 0 bases to trimming and J lost 1 base, with 8 bases between them.

This clone was counted between two and nine times. The rearrangement links TRBV28 to TRBJ1-5, with TRBD1 identical over 7 bases. The CDR3 runs to 13 residues. J was trimmed by 4 bases and V by 8 bases; bases with no gene match: 5. The V gene's germline CDR1 is MDHEN and CDR2 SYDVKM. CDR3 coding DNA: TGTGCCAGCGGGGGGACAGCTAATCAGCCCCAGCATTTT. Protein: CASGGTANQPQHF.

The rearrangement links TRBV6-1 to TRBJ1-5; D possibly corresponds to TRBD1 (5 bases). The CDR3 is 16 amino acids. Deletions cut 1 base from V and 6 bases from J, with 16 bases between. The germline CDR1 and CDR2 sequences are MNHNS and SASEGT. The CDR3 nucleotides read TGTGCCAGCAGTGAAGGATCTCGGCAGGGTGGTCAGCCCCAGCATTTT. Amino acids: CASSEGSRQGGQPQHF.

This chain links TRBV3-1 (or the pseudogene TRBV3-2) with TRBJ2-2; 7 positions match TRBD1. Unmatched junction bases numbered 10, after V lost 6 bases and J lost 0 bases. Germline-derived CDR1 and CDR2 are LGHDT and YNNKEL (reference sequence). The CDR3 runs 17 residues. In nucleotides, the CDR3 is TGTGCCAGCAGACCAAGACAGGGACCTACGAACACCGGGGAGCTGTTTTTT. Protein: CASRPRQGPTNTGELFF.

The genes are TRBV7-3 and TRBJ2-1, with 10 bases lining up with TRBD2. This CDR3 comprises 17 residues. The junction had 8 bases not matched to a gene; V was cut back by 6 bases and J by 0 bases. The germline CDR1 and CDR2 sequences are SGHTA and FQGTGA. The CDR3 loop reads CASSLGLAAFSYNEQFF. The CDR3 DNA follows: TGTGCCAGCAGTCTTGGACTAGCGGCCTTCTCCTACAATGAGCAGTTCTTC.

This clone was found once. The chain employs TRBV10-2 and TRBJ2-3; D is undetermined. The germline gives CDR1 WSHSY, CDR2 SAAADI. V lost 5 bases and J 1 base, leaving 10 bases between the germline ends. There are 14 residues in the CDR3. The CDR3, as DNA: TGCGCCAGCAGTCGGTATCAGGGCACAGATACGCAGTATTTT. It codes for CASSRYQGTDTQYF.

The chain joins TRBV3-1 (or the pseudogene TRBV3-2) to TRBJ2-2; D remains unclear. Germline assignment: CDR1 LGHDT and CDR2 YNNKEL (reference sequence). Trimming took 4 bases from V and 8 from J, leaving 11 bases between them. The CDR3 is 13 amino acids. CDR3 sequence (DNA): TGTGCCAGCAGCCCCACATCACCGGGGGAGCTGTTTTTT. Protein sequence: CASSPTSPGELFF.

The chain combines TRBV9 with TRBJ2-3; 8 nucleotides align to TRBD2. V lost 0 bases and J lost 3; bases outside the gene matches: 6. Germline V gives CDR1 SGDLS, CDR2 YYNGEE. This CDR3 spans 16 amino acids. The CDR3 region has the DNA TGTGCCAGCAGCGTAGGGGGACTAGGCGTTACAGATACGCAGTATTTT. This gives the protein CASSVGGLGVTDTQYF. Full variable domain (remainder filled in from reference TRBV9 and TRBJ2-3): DSGVTQTPKHLITATGQRVTLRCSPRSGDLSVYWYQQSLDQGLQFLIQYYNGEERAKGNILERFSAQQFPDLHSELNLSSLELGDSALYFCASSVGGLGVTDTQYFGPGTRLTVL.

The chain combines TRBV12-5 with TRBJ1-4, with D tentatively TRBD1 (5 bases). This CDR3 has 14 residues. V lost 5 bases, J lost 5 bases, and 12 bases lay in between. CDR1 LGHNT and CDR2 FRNRAP come from the germline V gene. The DNA for the CDR3 is TGTGCTAGTGGTGGGGCAGGCATAAATGAAAAACTGTTTTTT. It encodes CASGGAGINEKLFF.

J is TRBJ1-1 and V is TRBV5-1, with TRBD1 as a possible D gene (6 bases). V shed 1 base and J shed 1 base, with 11 bases lying between them. Germline CDR1 reads SGHRS; CDR2 reads YFSETQ. CDR3 length equals 15 residues. CDR3: CASSLFQQGNTEAFF. DNA of the CDR3: TGCGCCAGCAGCTTGTTTCAACAGGGGAACACTGAAGCTTTCTTT.